This T cell receptor (beta chain) was recovered during a study of PD-L1 blockade in urothelial cancer. Time point indicated: peripheral blood 6 weeks after treatment start. With 7 bases clipped from V and 3 bases from J, the junction kept 5 bases outside the gene matches. The CDR3 extends over 14 amino acids. Per the germline V gene, CDR1 is ENHRY and CDR2 is SYGVKD. Here immunoSEQ multiplex PCR was the method, and the copy in TCRdb shows in-frame clones only, minus some. The sample carries roughly 120,000 clones, around 89% recorded once. The V and J genes are TRBV10-3 and TRBJ1-3; 8 positions agree with TRBD1. The receptor comes from a man in his fifties or sixties with urothelial cancer. This material consisted of PBMCs, taken around atezolizumab (anti-PD-L1) treatment. The DNA for the CDR3 is TGTGCCATCATGTCAGGGGGCCGTGGAAACACCATATATTTT. Translation gives CAIMSGGRGNTIYF.